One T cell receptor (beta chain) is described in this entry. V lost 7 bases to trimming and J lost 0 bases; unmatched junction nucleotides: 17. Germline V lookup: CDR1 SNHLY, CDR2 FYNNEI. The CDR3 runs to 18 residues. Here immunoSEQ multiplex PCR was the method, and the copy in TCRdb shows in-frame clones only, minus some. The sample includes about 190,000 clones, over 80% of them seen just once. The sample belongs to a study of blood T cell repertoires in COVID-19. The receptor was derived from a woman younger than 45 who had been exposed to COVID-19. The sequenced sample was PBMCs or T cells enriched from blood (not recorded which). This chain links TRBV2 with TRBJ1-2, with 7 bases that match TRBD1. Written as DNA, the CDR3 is TGTGCCAGCAACTACAGGGGAGGCCCAGGTCCGCCTAACTATGGCTACACCTTC. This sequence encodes CASNYRGGPGPPNYGYTF.